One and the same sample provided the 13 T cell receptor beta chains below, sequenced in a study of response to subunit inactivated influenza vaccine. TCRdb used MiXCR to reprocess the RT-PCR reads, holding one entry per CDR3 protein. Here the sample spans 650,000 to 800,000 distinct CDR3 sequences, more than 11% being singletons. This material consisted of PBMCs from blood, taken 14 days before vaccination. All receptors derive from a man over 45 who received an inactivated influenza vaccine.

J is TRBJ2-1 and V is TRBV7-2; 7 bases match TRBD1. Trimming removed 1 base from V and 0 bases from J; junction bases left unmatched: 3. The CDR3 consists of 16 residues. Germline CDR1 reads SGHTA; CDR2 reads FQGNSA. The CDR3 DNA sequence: TGTGCCAGCAGCTTAGTAGGGACAGCCTCCTACAATGAGCAGTTCTTC. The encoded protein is CASSLVGTASYNEQFF.

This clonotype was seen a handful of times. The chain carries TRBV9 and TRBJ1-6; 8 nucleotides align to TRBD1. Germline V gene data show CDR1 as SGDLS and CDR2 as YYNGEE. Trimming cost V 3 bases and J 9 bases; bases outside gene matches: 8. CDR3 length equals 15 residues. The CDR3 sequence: CASSAEDRVASPLHF. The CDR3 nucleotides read TGTGCCAGCAGCGCCGAGGACAGGGTAGCTTCACCCCTCCACTTT. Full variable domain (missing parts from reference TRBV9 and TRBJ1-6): DSGVTQTPKHLITATGQRVTLRCSPRSGDLSVYWYQQSLDQGLQFLIQYYNGEERAKGNILERFSAQQFPDLHSELNLSSLELGDSALYFCASSAEDRVASPLHFGNGTRLTVT.

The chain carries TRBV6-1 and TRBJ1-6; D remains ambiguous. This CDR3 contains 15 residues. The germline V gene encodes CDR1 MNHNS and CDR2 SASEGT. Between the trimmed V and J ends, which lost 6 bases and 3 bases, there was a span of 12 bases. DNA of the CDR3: TGTGCCAGCAGCCGTGGACGGTTCTATAATTCACCCCTCCACTTT. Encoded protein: CASSRGRFYNSPLHF.

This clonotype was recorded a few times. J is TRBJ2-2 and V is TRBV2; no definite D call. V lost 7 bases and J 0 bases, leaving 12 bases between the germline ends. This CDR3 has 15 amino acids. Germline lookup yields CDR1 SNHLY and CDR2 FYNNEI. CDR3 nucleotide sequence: TGTGCCAGCAAGAACGACGGATCGAACACCGGGGAGCTGTTTTTT. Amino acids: CASKNDGSNTGELFF. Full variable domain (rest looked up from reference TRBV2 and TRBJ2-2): EPEVTQTPSHQVTQMGQEVILRCVPISNHLYFYWYRQILGQKVEFLVSFYNNEISEKSEIFDDQFSVERPDGSNFTLKIRSTKLEDSAMYFCASKNDGSNTGELFFGEGSRLTVL.

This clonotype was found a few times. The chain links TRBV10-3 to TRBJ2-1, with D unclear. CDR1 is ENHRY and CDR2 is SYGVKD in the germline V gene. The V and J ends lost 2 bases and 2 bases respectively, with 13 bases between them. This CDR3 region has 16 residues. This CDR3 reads CAISERAANPYNEQFF. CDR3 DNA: TGTGCCATCAGTGAGCGGGCAGCCAACCCCTACAATGAGCAGTTCTTC.

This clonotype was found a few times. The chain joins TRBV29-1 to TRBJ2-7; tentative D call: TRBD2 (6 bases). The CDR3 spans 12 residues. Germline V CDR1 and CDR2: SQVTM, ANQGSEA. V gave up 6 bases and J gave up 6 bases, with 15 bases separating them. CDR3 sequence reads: CSVATSSREQYF. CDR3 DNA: TGCAGCGTCGCCACTAGCTCCCGCGAGCAGTACTTC.

The chain's CDR3 is CASSELAGNTGELFF. Written as DNA, the CDR3 is TGTGCCAGCAGTGAATTGGCAGGAAACACCGGGGAGCTGTTTTTT. V gene TRBV25-1 combines with J gene TRBJ2-2; D call uncertain. The CDR3 has 15 amino acids. Trimming cost V 1 base and J 2 bases, with 8 bases left between them. Germline lookup yields CDR1 MGHDK and CDR2 SYGVNS.

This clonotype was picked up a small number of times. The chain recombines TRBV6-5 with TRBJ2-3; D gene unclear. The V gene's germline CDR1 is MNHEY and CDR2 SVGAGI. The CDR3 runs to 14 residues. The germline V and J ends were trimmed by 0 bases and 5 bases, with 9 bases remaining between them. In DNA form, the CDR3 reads TGTGCCAGCAGTTACTCTCCCAGGCGAGATACGCAGTATTTT. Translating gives CASSYSPRRDTQYF.

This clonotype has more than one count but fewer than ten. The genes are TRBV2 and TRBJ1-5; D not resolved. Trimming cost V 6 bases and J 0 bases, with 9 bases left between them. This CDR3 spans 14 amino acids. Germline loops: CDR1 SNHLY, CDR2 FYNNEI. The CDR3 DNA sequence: TGTGCCAGCAGACAGATGAATAGCAATCAGCCCCAGCATTTT. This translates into CASRQMNSNQPQHF.

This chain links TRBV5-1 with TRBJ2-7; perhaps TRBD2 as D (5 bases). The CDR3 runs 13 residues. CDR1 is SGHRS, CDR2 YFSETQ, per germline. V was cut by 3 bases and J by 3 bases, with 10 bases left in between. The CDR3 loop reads CASSSDGVYEQYF. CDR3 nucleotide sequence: TGCGCCAGCAGCTCCGACGGGGTCTACGAGCAGTACTTC. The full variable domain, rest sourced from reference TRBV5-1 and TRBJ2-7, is KAGVTQTPRYLIKTRGQQVTLSCSPISGHRSVSWYQQTPGQGLQFLFEYFSETQRNKGNFPGRFSGRQFSNSRSEMNVSTLELGDSALYLCASSSDGVYEQYFGPGTRLTVT.

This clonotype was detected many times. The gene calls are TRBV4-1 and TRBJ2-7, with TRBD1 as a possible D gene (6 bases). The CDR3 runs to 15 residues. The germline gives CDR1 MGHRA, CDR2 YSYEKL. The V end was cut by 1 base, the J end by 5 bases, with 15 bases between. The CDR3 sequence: CASSQGWAGVHEQYF. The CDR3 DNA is TGCGCCAGCAGCCAAGGCTGGGCAGGGGTACACGAGCAGTACTTC.

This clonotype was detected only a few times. CDR3 residues: CASSLATLRTYEQYF. DNA for the CDR3: TGTGCCAGCAGCTTAGCGACTCTACGAACCTACGAGCAGTACTTC. The chain has TRBV7-8 and TRBJ2-7; D unclear. The ends were cut back, 0 bases at V and 2 bases at J, with 11 bases in the middle. Germline V lookup: CDR1 SGHVS, CDR2 FQNEAQ. This CDR3 contains 15 residues.

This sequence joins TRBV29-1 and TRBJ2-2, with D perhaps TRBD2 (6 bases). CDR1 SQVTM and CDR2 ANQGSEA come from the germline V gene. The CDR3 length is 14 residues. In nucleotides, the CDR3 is TGCAGTTACACCGGGACTGAAAACACCGGGGAGCTGTTTTTT. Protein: CSYTGTENTGELFF.